These 7 T cell receptor beta chains came from one sample sequenced in a study of cytomegalovirus exposure and HLA in healthy donors. PCR was performed using 60 Vbeta and 13 Jbeta primers. The assay was immunoSEQ multiplex PCR, and TCRdb's table has in-frame clones only and misses some. Among about 130,000 clones listed, roughly 74% were seen once. The sample comprised PBMCs. Receptors originate from a man in his forties or fifties in good health and CMV-seronegative.

The rearrangement links TRBV5-1 to TRBJ1-2; possible D gene TRBD1, 5 bases. Germline assignment: CDR1 SGHRS and CDR2 YFSETQ. The CDR3 runs to 16 residues. V was clipped by 4 bases and J by 4 bases, with 20 bases between them. As DNA, the CDR3 is TGCGCCAGCAGCCCGCTTTTTGGGCAGGGTGCCTATGGCTACACCTTC. Its protein is CASSPLFGQGAYGYTF.

This sequence joins TRBV25-1 and TRBJ2-7, with 10 bases that match TRBD1. There are 15 residues in the CDR3. Germline loops: CDR1 MGHDK, CDR2 SYGVNS. V gave up 3 bases and J gave up 5 bases; unmatched junction bases: 7. As DNA, the CDR3 is TGTGCCAGCAGTGACCGGGACAGGGGTAAGCACGAGCAGTACTTC. It codes for CASSDRDRGKHEQYF.

This clone was found once. This chain connects TRBV28 to TRBJ1-4; maybe TRBD1 (6 bases). Germline loops: CDR1 MDHEN, CDR2 SYDVKM. Trimming shortened V by 4 bases and J by 6 bases, and 15 bases separated the two germline ends. This CDR3 spans 15 amino acids. The CDR3: CASSSDGPGDEKLFF. CDR3 sequence (DNA): TGTGCCAGCAGTTCTGACGGTCCAGGGGATGAAAAACTGTTTTTT.

CDR3 loop: CASSYTTMNTGELFF. The DNA for the CDR3 is TGTGCCAGCAGCTACACCACCATGAACACCGGGGAGCTGTTTTTT. The chain recombines TRBV7-2 with TRBJ2-2; D not certain. The ends were cut back, 4 bases at V and 1 base at J, with 10 bases in the middle. Per germline, CDR1 SGHTA and CDR2 FQGNSA. The CDR3 loop spans 15 amino acids.

The V and J genes are TRBV10-3 and TRBJ2-1, with a possible D match to TRBD1 (6 bases). Trimming took off 4 bases at V and 0 bases at J, with 13 bases between the two ends. This CDR3 has 16 residues. The germline gives CDR1 ENHRY, CDR2 SYGVKD. Here the CDR3 reads CAISARQVSSYNEQFF. The CDR3 DNA follows: TGTGCCATCAGTGCCCGACAGGTCAGCTCCTACAATGAGCAGTTCTTC.

The genes are TRBV4-2 and TRBJ1-2, with D hard to call. V was pared by 7 bases and J by 6 bases, with 15 bases between. Looked up from germline, CDR1 is LGHNA and CDR2 is YNFKEQ. The CDR3 has 13 residues. For the CDR3, the DNA is TGTGCCAGCACCTTGCGGGGTGGGGATGGCTACACCTTC. This encodes CASTLRGGDGYTF.

This clone came up a few times. This chain joins TRBV10-3 and TRBJ1-3; TRBD1 might be the D (6 bases). Germline V gene data show CDR1 as ENHRY and CDR2 as SYGVKD. Trimming pared 10 bases from V and 0 bases from J, leaving 10 bases between. There are 13 residues in the CDR3. The CDR3 DNA is TGTGCCACCGGACAGACCTCTGGAAACACCATATATTTT. The encoded protein is CATGQTSGNTIYF.